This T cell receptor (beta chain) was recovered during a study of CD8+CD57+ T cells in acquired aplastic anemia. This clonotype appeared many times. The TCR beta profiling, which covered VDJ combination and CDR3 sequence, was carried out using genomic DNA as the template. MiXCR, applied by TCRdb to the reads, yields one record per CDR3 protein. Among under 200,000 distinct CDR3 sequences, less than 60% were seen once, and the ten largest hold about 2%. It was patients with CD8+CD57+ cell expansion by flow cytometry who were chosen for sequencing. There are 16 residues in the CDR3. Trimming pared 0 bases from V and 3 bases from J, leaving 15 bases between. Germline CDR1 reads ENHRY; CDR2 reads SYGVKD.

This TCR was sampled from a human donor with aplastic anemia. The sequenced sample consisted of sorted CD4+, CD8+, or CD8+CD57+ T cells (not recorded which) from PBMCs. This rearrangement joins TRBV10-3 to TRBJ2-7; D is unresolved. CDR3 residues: CAISESKTGHYYEQYF. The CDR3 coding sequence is TGTGCCATCAGTGAGTCGAAAACTGGTCACTACTACGAGCAGTACTTC.